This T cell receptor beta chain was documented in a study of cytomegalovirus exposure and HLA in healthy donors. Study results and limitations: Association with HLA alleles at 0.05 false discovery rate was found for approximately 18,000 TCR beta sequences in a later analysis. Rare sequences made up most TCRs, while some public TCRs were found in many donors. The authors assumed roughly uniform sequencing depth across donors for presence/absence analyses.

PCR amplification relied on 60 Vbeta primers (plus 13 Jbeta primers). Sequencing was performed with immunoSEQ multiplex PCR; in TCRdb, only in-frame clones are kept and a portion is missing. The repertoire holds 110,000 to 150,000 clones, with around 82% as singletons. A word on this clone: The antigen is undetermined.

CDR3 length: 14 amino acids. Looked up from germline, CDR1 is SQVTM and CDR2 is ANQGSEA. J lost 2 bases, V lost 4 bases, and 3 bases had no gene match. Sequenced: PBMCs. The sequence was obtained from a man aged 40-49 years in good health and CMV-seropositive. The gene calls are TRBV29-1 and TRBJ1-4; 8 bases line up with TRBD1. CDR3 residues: CSVARGLTNEKLFF. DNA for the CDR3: TGCAGCGTTGCCAGGGGGCTTACTAATGAAAAACTGTTTTTT.